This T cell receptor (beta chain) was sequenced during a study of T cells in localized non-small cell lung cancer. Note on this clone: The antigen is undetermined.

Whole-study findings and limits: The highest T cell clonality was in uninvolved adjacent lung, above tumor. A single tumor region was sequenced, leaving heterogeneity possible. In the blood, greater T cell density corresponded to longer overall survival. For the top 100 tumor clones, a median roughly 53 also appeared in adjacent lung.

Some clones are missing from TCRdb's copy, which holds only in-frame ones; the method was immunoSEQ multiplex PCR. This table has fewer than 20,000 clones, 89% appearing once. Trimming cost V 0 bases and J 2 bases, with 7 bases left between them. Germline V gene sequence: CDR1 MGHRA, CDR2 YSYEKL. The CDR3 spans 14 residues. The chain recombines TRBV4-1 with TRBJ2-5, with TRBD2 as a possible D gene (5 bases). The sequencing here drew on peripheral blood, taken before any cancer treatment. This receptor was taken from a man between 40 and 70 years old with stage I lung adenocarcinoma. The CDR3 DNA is TGCGCCAGCAGCCAAGAACCGGGACAAGAGACCCAGTACTTC. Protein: CASSQEPGQETQYF.